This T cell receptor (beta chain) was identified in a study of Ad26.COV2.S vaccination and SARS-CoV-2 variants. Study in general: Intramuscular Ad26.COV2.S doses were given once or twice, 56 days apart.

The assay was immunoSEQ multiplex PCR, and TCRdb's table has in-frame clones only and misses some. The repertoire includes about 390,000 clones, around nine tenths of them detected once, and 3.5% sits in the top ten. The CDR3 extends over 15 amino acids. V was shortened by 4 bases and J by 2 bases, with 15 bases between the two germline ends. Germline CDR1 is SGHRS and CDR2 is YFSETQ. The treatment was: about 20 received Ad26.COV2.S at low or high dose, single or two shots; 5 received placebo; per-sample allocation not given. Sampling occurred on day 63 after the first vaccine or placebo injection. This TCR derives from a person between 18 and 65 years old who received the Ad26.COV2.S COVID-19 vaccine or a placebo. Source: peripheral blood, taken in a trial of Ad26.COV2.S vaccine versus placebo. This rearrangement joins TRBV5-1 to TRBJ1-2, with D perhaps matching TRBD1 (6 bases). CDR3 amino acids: CASSPSGARNYGYTF. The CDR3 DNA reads TGCGCCAGCAGCCCCTCGGGGGCGCGAAACTATGGCTACACCTTC.